This T cell receptor (beta chain) was captured in a study of identical twins. Each CDR3 protein is one row after TCRdb ran MiXCR on the 5' RACE reads. The sample has 400,000 to 600,000 distinct CDR3 sequences, about a fifth seen once; the top ten hold approximately 0.5%. The study, taken as a whole, reports: Cord blood beta clonotypes that were abundant carried fewer insertions, and memory repertoires showed no such trend. Compared with models, monozygotic twins showed more out-of-frame TCR alpha sharing.

CDR1 KGHDR and CDR2 SFDVKD come from the germline V gene. Trimming left V 0 bases short and J 5 bases short, with 10 bases between. The CDR3 totals 15 residues. In regard to this clonotype: Its matching antigen is unknown.

Another study also made use of these data, one on yellow fever vaccine responses in identical twins.

The chain joins TRBV24-1 to TRBJ2-1; D might be TRBD2 (6 bases). The sample consisted of CD4+ T cells sorted from blood. This TCR derives from a woman between 18 and 29 years old in good health. The CDR3 sequence is CATSDLAGWDNEQFF. The CDR3 nucleotides read TGTGCCACCAGTGATTTGGCGGGATGGGACAATGAGCAGTTCTTC.